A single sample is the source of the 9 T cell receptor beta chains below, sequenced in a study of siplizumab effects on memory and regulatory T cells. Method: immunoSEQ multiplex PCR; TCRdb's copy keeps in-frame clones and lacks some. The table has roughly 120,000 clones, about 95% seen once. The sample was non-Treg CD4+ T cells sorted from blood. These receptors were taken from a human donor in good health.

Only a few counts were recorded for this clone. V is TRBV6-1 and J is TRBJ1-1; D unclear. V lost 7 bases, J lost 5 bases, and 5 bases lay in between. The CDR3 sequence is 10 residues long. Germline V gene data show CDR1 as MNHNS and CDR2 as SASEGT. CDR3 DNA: TGTGCCAGCAAGGAAACTGAAGCTTTCTTT. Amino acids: CASKETEAFF.

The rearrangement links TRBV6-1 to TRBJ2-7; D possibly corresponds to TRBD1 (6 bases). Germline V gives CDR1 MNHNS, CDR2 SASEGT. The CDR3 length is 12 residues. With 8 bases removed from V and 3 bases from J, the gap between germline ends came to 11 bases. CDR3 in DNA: TGTGCCAGCGGGGACACCCGCTACGAGCAGTACTTC. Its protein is CASGDTRYEQYF.

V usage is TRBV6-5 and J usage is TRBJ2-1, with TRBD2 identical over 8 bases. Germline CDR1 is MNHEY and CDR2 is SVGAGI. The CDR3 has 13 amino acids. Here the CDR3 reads CAVGREGYNEQFF. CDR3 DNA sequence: TGTGCGGTGGGACGGGAGGGATACAATGAGCAGTTCTTC.

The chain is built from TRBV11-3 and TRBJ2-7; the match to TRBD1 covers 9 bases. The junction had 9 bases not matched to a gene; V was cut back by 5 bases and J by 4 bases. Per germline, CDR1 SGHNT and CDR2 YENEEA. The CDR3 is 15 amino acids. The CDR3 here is CASSPKSDRGYEQYF. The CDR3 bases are TGTGCCAGCAGCCCAAAGTCGGACAGGGGTTACGAGCAGTACTTC.

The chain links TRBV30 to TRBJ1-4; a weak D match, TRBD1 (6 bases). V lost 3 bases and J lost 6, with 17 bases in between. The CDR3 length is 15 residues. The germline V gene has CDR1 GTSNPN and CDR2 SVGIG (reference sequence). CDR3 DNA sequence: TGTGCCTGGAGCCGCGAAACAGGGTTATATGAAAAACTGTTTTTT. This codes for CAWSRETGLYEKLFF.

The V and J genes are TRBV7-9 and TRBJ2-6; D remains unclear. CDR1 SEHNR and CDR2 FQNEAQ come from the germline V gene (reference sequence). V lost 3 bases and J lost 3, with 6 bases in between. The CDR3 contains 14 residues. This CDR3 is CASSFSGGANVLTF. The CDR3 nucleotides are TGTGCCAGCAGCTTCTCTGGTGGGGCCAACGTCCTGACTTTC.

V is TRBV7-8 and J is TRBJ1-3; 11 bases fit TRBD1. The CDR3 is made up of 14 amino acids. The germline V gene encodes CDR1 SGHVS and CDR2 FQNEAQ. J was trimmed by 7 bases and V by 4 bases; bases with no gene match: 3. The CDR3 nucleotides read TGTGCCAGCAGCTCCCGGGACAGGGGGAACACCATATATTTT. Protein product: CASSSRDRGNTIYF. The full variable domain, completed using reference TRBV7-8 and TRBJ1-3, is GAGVSQSPRYKVAKRGQDVALRCDPISGHVSLFWYQQALGQGPEFLTYFQNEAQLDKSGLPSDRFFAERPEGSVSTLKIQRTQQEDSAVYLCASSSRDRGNTIYFGEGSWLTVV.

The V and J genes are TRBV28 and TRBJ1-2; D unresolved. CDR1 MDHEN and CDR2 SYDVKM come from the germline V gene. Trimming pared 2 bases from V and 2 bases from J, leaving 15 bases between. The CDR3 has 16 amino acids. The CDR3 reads CASSLGGPSLNYGYTF. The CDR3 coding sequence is TGTGCCAGCAGTTTAGGCGGACCCAGCCTCAACTATGGCTACACCTTC.

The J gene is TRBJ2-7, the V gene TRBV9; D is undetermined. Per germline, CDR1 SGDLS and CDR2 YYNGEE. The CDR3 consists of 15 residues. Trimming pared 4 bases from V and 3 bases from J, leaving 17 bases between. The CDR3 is CASSPPGRRNYEQYF. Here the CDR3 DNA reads TGTGCCAGCAGCCCCCCCGGGCGCCGCAACTACGAGCAGTACTTC. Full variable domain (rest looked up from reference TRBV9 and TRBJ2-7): DSGVTQTPKHLITATGQRVTLRCSPRSGDLSVYWYQQSLDQGLQFLIQYYNGEERAKGNILERFSAQQFPDLHSELNLSSLELGDSALYFCASSPPGRRNYEQYFGPGTRLTVT.